These 10 T cell receptor beta chains originate from one sample sequenced in a study of human T cells and chemical hapten exposure. MiXCR, applied by TCRdb to the RACE reads, yields one record per CDR3 protein. The data hold more than 250,000 distinct CDR3 sequences, with 7.5% to 9% observed a single time. As for time point: pre-sensitization, week 0. Stated treatment: therapeutic diphenylcyclopropenone sensitization with weekly scalp DPC. The input for sequencing was whole blood, taken in connection with sensitization to the hapten diphenylcyclopropenone (DPC). Source of these receptors: a man between 18 and 35 years old with alopecia areata. Some clones in this sample may be carry-over from other donors' samples.

The chain links TRBV6-6 to TRBJ1-1, with D unresolved. The CDR3 sequence is 18 residues long. The germline V gene has CDR1 MNHNY and CDR2 SVGAGI (reference sequence). Trimming took off 2 bases at V and 1 base at J, with 20 bases between the two ends. The DNA of the CDR3 is TGTGCCAGCAGTTACCGGTCCTCCGGATGGAGCGGGAACACTGAAGCTTTCTTT. Its protein is CASSYRSSGWSGNTEAFF.

This clonotype occurred many times. This chain links TRBV5-1 with TRBJ2-7; 8 bases line up with TRBD1. The trim removed 3 bases at V and 5 bases at J, leaving 4 bases unmatched. This CDR3 region has 13 residues. Germline assignment: CDR1 SGHRS and CDR2 YFSETQ. Here the CDR3 reads CASSWRTGHEQYV. Here the CDR3 DNA reads TGCGCCAGCAGCTGGCGGACAGGGCACGAGCAGTACGTC.

This clonotype was observed a few times. The chain recombines TRBV28 with TRBJ1-1; D gene unclear. Per the germline V gene, CDR1 is MDHEN and CDR2 is SYDVKM. Trimming removed 3 bases from V and 3 bases from J, with 5 bases in between. CDR3 size: 12 residues. The CDR3: CASSFGDTEAFF. The CDR3 bases are TGTGCCAGCAGTTTTGGGGACACTGAAGCTTTCTTT. The entire variable domain, with the rest obtained from reference TRBV28 and TRBJ1-1, is as follows: DVKVTQSSRYLVKRTGEKVFLECVQDMDHENMFWYRQDPGLGLRLIYFSYDVKMKEKGDIPEGYSVSREKKERFSLILESASTNQTSMYLCASSFGDTEAFFGQGTRLTVV.

This clonotype was seen a few times. The chain carries TRBV29-1 and TRBJ1-1; 9 bases line up with TRBD1. The CDR3 loop spans 14 amino acids. The germline CDR1 and CDR2 sequences are SQVTM and ANQGSEA. Trimming took 5 bases from V and 1 from J; bases not matched to a gene: 5. This CDR3 reads CSVWPGQGNTEAFF. The DNA of the CDR3 is TGCAGCGTTTGGCCGGGACAGGGGAACACTGAAGCTTTCTTT.

This clonotype was recorded many times. The gene calls are TRBV6-2 or TRBV6-3 and TRBJ1-1; D is ambiguous. Per the germline V gene, CDR1 is MNHEY and CDR2 is SVGEGT. Deletions cut 5 bases from V and 3 bases from J, with 10 bases between. The CDR3 extends over 13 amino acids. CDR3 in DNA: TGTGCCAGCAGTATCAGTAGATACACTGAAGCTTTCTTT. Translation gives CASSISRYTEAFF.

The genes are TRBV18 and TRBJ2-7; 7 bases match TRBD1. J was trimmed by 2 bases and V by 6 bases; bases with no gene match: 13. The CDR3 loop spans 16 amino acids. From germline, CDR1 is KGHSH and CDR2 LQKENI. CDR3 in DNA: TGTGCCAGCTCTCCTGAATGGTCCGACAGGGCCTACGAGCAGTACGTC. Translation: CASSPEWSDRAYEQYV.

There are a few counts of this clonotype. J is TRBJ1-4 and V is TRBV7-2; tentative D call: TRBD1 (5 bases). The CDR3 runs to 15 residues. CDR1 and CDR2 (germline): SGHTA, FQGNSA. V gave up 6 bases and J gave up 0 bases, with 11 bases separating them. CDR3: CASSRDEATNEKLFF. In DNA, the CDR3 is TGTGCCAGCAGTAGGGACGAGGCAACTAATGAAAAACTGTTTTTT.

In its sample, this clonotype was seen a few times. This rearrangement joins TRBV6-2 or TRBV6-3 to TRBJ2-7; 8 positions agree with TRBD1. There are 12 residues in the CDR3. CDR1 and CDR2 from the germline V gene are MNHEY and SVGEGT. With 5 bases clipped from V and 6 bases from J, the junction kept 3 bases outside the gene matches. The CDR3 DNA sequence: TGTGCCAGCAGTGACGGGACAGGCGAGCAGTACGTC. It yields the protein CASSDGTGEQYV.

This clonotype was observed many times. This sequence joins TRBV19 and TRBJ2-5; D possibly matches TRBD1 or TRBD2 (7 bases each). Looked up from germline, CDR1 is LNHDA and CDR2 is SQIVND (reference sequence). This CDR3 has 14 amino acids. Trimming removed 3 bases at V and 5 bases at J, with 13 bases between. CDR3 coding DNA: TGTGCCAGTAGTATCGACAGGGAGGGGGAGACCCAGTACTTC. Protein: CASSIDREGETQYF. Based on the CDR3 plus reference TRBV19 and TRBJ2-5, the full variable domain is DGGITQSPKYLFRKEGQNVTLSCEQNLNHDAMYWYRQDPGQGLRLIYYSQIVNDFQKGDIAEGYSVSREKKESFPLTVTSAQKNPTAFYLCASSIDREGETQYFGPGTRLLVL.

This clonotype showed up just a few times. The J gene is TRBJ2-1, the V gene TRBV7-9; a weak D match, TRBD1 (6 bases). Germline V gene data show CDR1 as SEHNR and CDR2 as FQNEAQ (reference sequence). V lost 3 bases to trimming and J lost 0 bases, with 15 bases between them. CDR3 length: 17 amino acids. The CDR3 sequence: CASSFTGLLSSYNEQFF. The CDR3 DNA is TGTGCCAGCAGCTTCACAGGGCTCCTTAGCTCCTACAATGAGCAGTTCTTC.